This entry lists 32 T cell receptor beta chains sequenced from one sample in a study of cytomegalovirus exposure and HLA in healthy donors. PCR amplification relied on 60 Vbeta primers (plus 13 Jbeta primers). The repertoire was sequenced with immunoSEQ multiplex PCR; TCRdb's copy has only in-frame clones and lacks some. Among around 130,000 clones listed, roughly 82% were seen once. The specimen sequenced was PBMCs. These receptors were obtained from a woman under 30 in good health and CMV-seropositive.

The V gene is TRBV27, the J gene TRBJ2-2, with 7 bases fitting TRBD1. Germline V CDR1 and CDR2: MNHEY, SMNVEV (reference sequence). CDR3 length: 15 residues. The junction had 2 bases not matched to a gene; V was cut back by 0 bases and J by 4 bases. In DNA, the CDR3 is TGTGCCAGCAGTTTATCCGCAGGGGGCACCGGGGAGCTGTTTTTT. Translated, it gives CASSLSAGGTGELFF.

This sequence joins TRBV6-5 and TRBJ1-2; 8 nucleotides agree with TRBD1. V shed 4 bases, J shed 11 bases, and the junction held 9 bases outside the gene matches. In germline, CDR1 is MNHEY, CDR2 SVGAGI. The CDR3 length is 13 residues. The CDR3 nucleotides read TGTGCCAGCAGTTCCGGACAGGGCCTCTCTTACACCTTC. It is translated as CASSSGQGLSYTF.

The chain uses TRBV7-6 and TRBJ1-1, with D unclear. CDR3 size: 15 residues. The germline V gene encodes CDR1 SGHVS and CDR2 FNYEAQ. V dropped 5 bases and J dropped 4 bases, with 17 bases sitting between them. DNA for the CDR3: TGTGCCAGCAGCCCTACTATCCCCCCCTTCACTGAAGCTTTCTTT. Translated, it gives CASSPTIPPFTEAFF.

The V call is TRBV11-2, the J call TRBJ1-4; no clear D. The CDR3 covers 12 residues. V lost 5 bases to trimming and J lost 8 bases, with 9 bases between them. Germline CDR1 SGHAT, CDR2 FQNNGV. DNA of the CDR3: TGTGCCAGCAGCCCCCCCCGGGAAAAACTGTTTTTT. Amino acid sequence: CASSPPREKLFF.

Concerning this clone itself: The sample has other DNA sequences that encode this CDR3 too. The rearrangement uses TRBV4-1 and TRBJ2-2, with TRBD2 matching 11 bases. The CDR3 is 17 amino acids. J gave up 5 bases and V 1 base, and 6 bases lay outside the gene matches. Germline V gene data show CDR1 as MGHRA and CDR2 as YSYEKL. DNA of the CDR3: TGCGCCAGCAGCCAAGTTCGACTAGCGGGGAGAACCGGGGAGCTGTTTTTT. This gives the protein CASSQVRLAGRTGELFF.

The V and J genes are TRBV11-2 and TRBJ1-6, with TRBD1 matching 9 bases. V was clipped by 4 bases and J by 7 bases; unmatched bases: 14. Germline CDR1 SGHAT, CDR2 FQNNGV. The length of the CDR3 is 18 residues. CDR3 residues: CASSSLSGTGKGNSPLHF. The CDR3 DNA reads TGTGCCAGCAGCTCACTTTCCGGGACAGGGAAAGGAAATTCACCCCTCCACTTT.

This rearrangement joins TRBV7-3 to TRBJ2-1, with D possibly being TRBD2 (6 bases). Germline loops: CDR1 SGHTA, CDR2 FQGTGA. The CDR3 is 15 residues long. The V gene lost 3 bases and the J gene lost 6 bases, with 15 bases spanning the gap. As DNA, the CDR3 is TGTGCCAGCAGCTTTTCGGCCGGGGGAGTCAATGAGCAGTTCTTC. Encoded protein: CASSFSAGGVNEQFF.

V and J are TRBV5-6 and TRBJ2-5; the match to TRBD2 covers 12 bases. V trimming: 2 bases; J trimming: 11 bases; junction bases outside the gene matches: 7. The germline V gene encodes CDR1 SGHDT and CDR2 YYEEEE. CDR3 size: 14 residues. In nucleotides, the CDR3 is TGTGCCAGCAGCTTACTAGCGGGGGGTAAAGAGCAGTACTTC. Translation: CASSLLAGGKEQYF.

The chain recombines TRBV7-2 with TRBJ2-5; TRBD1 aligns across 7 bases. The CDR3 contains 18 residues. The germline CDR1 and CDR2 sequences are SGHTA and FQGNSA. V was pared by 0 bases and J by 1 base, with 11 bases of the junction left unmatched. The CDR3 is CASSLAPAGRQGQETQYF. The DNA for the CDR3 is TGTGCCAGCAGCTTAGCTCCCGCTGGAAGACAGGGCCAAGAGACCCAGTACTTC.

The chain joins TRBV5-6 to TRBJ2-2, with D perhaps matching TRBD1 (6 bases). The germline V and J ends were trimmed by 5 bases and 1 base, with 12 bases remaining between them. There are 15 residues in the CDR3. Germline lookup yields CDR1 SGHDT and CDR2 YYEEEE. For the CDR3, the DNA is TGTGCCAGCAGGAACCAGGGGTTGAACACCGGGGAGCTGTTTTTT. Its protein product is CASRNQGLNTGELFF.

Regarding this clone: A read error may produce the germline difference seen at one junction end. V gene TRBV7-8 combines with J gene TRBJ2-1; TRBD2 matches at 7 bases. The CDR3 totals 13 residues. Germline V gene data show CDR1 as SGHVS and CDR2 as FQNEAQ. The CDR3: CASSLRGSNEQLF. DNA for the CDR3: TGTGCCAGCAGCTTGCGGGGGTCCAATGAGCAGCTCTTC.

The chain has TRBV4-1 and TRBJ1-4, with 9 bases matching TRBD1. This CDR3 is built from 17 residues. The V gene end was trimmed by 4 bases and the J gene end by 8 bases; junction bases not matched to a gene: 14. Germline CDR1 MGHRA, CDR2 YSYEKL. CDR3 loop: CASSLLPGQGTTEKLFF. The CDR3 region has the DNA TGCGCCAGCAGCCTCCTCCCGGGACAGGGAACAACGGAAAAACTGTTTTTT.

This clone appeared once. The CDR3 nucleotides read TGTGCCAGCAGCTTACAGCCCCAATACCCCAAAAACATTCAGTACTTC. Translated: CASSLQPQYPKNIQYF. The chain uses TRBV5-8 and TRBJ2-4; D gene uncertain. CDR1 and CDR2 (germline): SGHTS, YDEGEE. Trimming cost V 2 bases and J 2 bases, with 14 bases left between them. This CDR3 is 16 amino acids long.

The CDR3 here is CASSLGVTSTDTQYF. The CDR3 coding sequence is TGTGCCAGCAGCTTAGGGGTGACTAGCACAGATACGCAGTATTTT. This chain joins TRBV7-6 and TRBJ2-3; D uncertain. CDR3 length: 15 residues. Germline CDR1 and CDR2: SGHVS and FNYEAQ. V was cut by 1 base and J by 0 bases, with 8 bases left in between.

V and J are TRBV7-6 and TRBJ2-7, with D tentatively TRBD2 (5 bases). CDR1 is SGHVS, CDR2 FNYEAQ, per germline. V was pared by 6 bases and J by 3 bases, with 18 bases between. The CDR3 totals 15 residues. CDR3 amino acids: CASSKTLGGGYEQYF. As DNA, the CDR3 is TGTGCCAGCAGTAAAACCCTCGGCGGAGGCTACGAGCAGTACTTC.

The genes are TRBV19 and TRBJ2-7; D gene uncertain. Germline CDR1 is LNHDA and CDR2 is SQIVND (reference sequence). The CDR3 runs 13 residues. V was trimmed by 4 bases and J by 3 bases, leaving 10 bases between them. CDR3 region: CASSKAEVYEQYF. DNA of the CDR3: TGTGCCAGTAGTAAAGCCGAAGTCTACGAGCAGTACTTC.

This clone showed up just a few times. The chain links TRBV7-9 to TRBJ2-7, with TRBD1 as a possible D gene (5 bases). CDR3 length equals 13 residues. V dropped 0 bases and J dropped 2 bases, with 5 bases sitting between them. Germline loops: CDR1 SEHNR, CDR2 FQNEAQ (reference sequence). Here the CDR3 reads CASSLAGPYEQYF. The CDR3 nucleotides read TGTGCCAGCAGCTTAGCGGGGCCCTACGAGCAGTACTTC.

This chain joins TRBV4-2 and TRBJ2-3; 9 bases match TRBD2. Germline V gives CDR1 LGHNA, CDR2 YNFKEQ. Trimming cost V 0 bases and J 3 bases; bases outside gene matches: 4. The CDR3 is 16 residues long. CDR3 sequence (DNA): TGTGCCAGCAGCCAAGATGAGGCGGGGGGGACAGATACGCAGTATTTT. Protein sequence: CASSQDEAGGTDTQYF.

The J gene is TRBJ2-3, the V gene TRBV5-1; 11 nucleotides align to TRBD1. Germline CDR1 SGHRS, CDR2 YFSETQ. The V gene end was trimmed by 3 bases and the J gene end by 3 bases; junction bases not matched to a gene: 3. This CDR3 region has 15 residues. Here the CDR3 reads CASSWGTGGTDTQYF. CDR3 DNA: TGCGCCAGCAGCTGGGGGACAGGGGGAACAGATACGCAGTATTTT.

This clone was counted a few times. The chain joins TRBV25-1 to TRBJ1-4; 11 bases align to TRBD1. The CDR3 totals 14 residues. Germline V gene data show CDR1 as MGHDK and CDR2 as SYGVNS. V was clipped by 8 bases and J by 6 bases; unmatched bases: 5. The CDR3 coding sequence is TGTGCCAGCGGACAGGGGGCGTTGGATGAAAAACTGTTTTTT. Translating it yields CASGQGALDEKLFF.

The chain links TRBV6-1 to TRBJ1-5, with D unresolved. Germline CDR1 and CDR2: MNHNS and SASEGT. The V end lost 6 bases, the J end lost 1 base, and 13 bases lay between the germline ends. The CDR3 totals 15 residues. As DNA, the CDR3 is TGTGCCAGCAGCCCCGGGGTGTCGAGCAATCAGCCCCAGCATTTT. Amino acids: CASSPGVSSNQPQHF.

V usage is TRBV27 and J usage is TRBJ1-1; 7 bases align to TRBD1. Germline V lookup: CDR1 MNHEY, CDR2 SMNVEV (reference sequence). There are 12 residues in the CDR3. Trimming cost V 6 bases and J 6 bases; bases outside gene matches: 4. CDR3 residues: CASRQQGSEAFF. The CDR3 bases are TGTGCCAGCAGGCAACAGGGGTCTGAAGCTTTCTTT.

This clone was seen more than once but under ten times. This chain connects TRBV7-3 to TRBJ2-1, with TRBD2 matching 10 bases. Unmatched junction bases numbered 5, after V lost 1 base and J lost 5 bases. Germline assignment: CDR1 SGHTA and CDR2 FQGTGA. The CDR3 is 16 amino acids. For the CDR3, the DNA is TGTGCCAGCAGCTTAAGGGTAGCGGGGGGAAACAATGAGCAGTTCTTC. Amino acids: CASSLRVAGGNNEQFF. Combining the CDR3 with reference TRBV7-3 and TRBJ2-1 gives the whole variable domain GAGVSQTPSNKVTEKGKYVELRCDPISGHTALYWYRQSLGQGPEFLIYFQGTGAADDSGLPNDRFFAVRPEGSVSTLKIQRTERGDSAVYLCASSLRVAGGNNEQFFGPGTRLTVL.

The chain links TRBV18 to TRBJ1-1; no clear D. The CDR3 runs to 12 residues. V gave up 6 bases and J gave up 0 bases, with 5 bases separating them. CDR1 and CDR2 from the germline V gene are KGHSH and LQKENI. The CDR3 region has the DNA TGTGCCAGCTCCCACTTGAACACTGAAGCTTTCTTT. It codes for CASSHLNTEAFF.

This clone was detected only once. The CDR3 here is CASRGQGSAYEQYF. CDR3 nucleotides: TGTGCCAGCAGAGGACAGGGAAGCGCCTACGAGCAGTACTTC. V is TRBV25-1 and J is TRBJ2-7; TRBD1 matches at 8 bases. The V segment lost 6 bases and the J segment 2 bases; nucleotides outside the gene matches: 6. CDR3 length: 14 amino acids. Germline V gene sequence: CDR1 MGHDK, CDR2 SYGVNS.

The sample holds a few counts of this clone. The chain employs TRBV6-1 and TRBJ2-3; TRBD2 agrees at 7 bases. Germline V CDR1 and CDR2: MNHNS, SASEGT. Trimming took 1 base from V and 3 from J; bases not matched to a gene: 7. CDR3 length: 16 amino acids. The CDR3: CASSEDWGGSTDTQYF. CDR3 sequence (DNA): TGTGCCAGCAGTGAAGATTGGGGGGGGTCAACAGATACGCAGTATTTT.

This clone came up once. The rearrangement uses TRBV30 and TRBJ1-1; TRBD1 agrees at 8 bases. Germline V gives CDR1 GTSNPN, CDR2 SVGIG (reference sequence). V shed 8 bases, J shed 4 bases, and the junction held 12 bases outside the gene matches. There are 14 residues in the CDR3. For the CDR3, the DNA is TGTGCCAGTAGACAGGGGTTGGGGAGCACTGAAGCTTTCTTT. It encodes CASRQGLGSTEAFF.

The CDR3 DNA reads TGCGCCAGCAGCCCAGCAGGGCACACTGAAGCTTTCTTT. It encodes CASSPAGHTEAFF. The genes are TRBV4-1 and TRBJ1-1, with D possibly being TRBD1 (5 bases). The CDR3 length is 13 residues. CDR1 is MGHRA and CDR2 is YSYEKL in the germline V gene. V was clipped by 4 bases and J by 3 bases, with 9 bases between them.

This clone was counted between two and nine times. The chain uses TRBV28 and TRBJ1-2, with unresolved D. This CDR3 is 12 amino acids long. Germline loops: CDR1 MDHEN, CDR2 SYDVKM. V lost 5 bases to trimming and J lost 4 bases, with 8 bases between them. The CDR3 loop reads CASSPPGYGYTF. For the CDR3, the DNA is TGTGCCAGCAGTCCCCCCGGCTATGGCTACACCTTC.

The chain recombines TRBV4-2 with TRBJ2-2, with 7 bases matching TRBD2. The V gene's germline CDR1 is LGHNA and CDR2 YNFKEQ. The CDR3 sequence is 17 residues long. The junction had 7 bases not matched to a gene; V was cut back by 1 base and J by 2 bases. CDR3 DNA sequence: TGTGCCAGCAGCCAAGGCACTACGGGGGGAAACACCGGGGAGCTGTTTTTT. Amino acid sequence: CASSQGTTGGNTGELFF.

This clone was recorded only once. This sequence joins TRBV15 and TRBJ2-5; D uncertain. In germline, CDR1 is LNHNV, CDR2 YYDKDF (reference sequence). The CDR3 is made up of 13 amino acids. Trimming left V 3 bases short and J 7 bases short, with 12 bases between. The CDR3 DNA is TGTGCCACCAGCAGTGTGACCACGGGGACCCAGTACTTC. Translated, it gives CATSSVTTGTQYF.

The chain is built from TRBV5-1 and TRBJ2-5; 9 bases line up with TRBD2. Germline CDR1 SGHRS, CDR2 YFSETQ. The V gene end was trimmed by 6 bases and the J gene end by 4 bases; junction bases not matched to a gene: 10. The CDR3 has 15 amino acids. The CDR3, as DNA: TGCGCCAGCACAGAAGGGGCGGGGGGGCCAGAGACCCAGTACTTC. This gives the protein CASTEGAGGPETQYF.